What follows are 2 T cell receptor beta chains derived from one specimen sequenced in a study of cytomegalovirus exposure and HLA in healthy donors. 60 Vbeta and 13 Jbeta primers were used in PCR. Libraries were prepared by immunoSEQ multiplex PCR; TCRdb keeps only in-frame clonotypes and omits some of them. Of 90,000 to 140,000 clones listed, over 70% are singletons. Sequencing was performed on PBMCs. Receptors originate from a man between 35 and 55 years old in good health and CMV-seronegative.

This chain connects TRBV6-1 to TRBJ2-7, with 8 bases matching TRBD1. Germline CDR1 is MNHNS and CDR2 is SASEGT. The CDR3 covers 15 residues. The V segment lost 4 bases and the J segment 0 bases; nucleotides outside the gene matches: 5. CDR3 nucleotides: TGTGCCAGCAGTGTCCAGGGGGCCCTCTCCTACGAGCAGTACTTC. It encodes CASSVQGALSYEQYF.

This clone was seen a few times. This chain joins TRBV6-5 and TRBJ1-4; D remains unclear. V was cut by 2 bases and J by 1 base, with 5 bases left in between. The CDR3 covers 14 residues. The germline V gene encodes CDR1 MNHEY and CDR2 SVGAGI. CDR3 in amino acids: CASSYAVTNEKLFF. The CDR3 coding sequence is TGTGCCAGCAGTTACGCGGTAACTAATGAAAAACTGTTTTTT.